These 26 T cell receptor beta chains came from one sample sequenced in a study of blood T cell repertoires in COVID-19. Sequenced by immunoSEQ multiplex PCR; TCRdb stores in-frame clones only, minus some. The sample includes 85,000 to 130,000 clones, more than 85% of them seen just once. Sequencing was performed on peripheral blood. The source of these receptors is a human donor in a cohort sampled during active COVID-19.

The chain employs TRBV7-2 and TRBJ1-2; D gene ambiguous. The CDR3 is 13 residues long. Trimming left V 0 bases short and J 5 bases short, with 7 bases between. Germline V lookup: CDR1 SGHTA, CDR2 FQGNSA. The CDR3 protein is CASSLALSYGYTF. CDR3 sequence (DNA): TGTGCCAGCAGCTTAGCGCTCAGTTATGGCTACACCTTC.

The chain uses TRBV7-3 and TRBJ1-1; 10 nucleotides line up with TRBD1. The germline V gene has CDR1 SGHTA and CDR2 FQGTGA. The CDR3 runs 16 residues. V lost 5 bases to trimming and J lost 4 bases; unmatched junction nucleotides: 10. The CDR3 coding sequence is TGTGCCAGCAGCGTGACAGGGGGCTCGCGAGGCACTGAAGCTTTCTTT. It translates to CASSVTGGSRGTEAFF.

The chain carries TRBV2 and TRBJ1-2; 8 bases fit TRBD1. Per germline, CDR1 SNHLY and CDR2 FYNNEI. V trimming: 2 bases; J trimming: 4 bases; junction bases outside the gene matches: 6. The CDR3 is made up of 15 amino acids. In DNA, the CDR3 is TGTGCCAGCAGTGAACAGACAGGGGTGGGCTATGGCTACACCTTC. This gives the protein CASSEQTGVGYGYTF. The full variable domain, in which reference TRBV2 and TRBJ1-2 provide the parts outside the CDR3, is EPEVTQTPSHQVTQMGQEVILRCVPISNHLYFYWYRQILGQKVEFLVSFYNNEISEKSEIFDDQFSVERPDGSNFTLKIRSTKLEDSAMYFCASSEQTGVGYGYTFGSGTRLTVV.

The chain is built from TRBV19 and TRBJ1-6; D gene unclear. This CDR3 is 17 amino acids long. V shed 4 bases and J shed 7 bases, with 20 bases lying between them. Germline CDR1 is LNHDA and CDR2 is SQIVND (reference sequence). The CDR3 bases are TGTGCCAGTAGTACCAAGAGTAACTCAGGTCGGAATTCACCCCTCCACTTT. Protein product: CASSTKSNSGRNSPLHF.

The chain carries TRBV11-3 and TRBJ2-7; D ambiguous. With 2 bases removed from V and 1 base from J, the gap between germline ends came to 6 bases. Per the germline V gene, CDR1 is SGHNT and CDR2 is YENEEA. The CDR3 totals 13 residues. The CDR3, as DNA: TGTGCCAGCAGCTTACAGGATTCCTACGAGCAGTACTTC. It is translated as CASSLQDSYEQYF.

With respect to this clone: Since a much larger clone is just one base distant, this may be a read error. The chain couples TRBV6-2 or TRBV6-3 to TRBJ1-2; D remains ambiguous. Trimming cost V 6 bases and J 0 bases, with 8 bases left between them. This CDR3 has 13 amino acids. Germline assignment: CDR1 MNHEY and CDR2 SVGEGT. CDR3 residues: CASSSRPNYGYTF. The CDR3 bases are TGTGCCAGCAGCTCGAGGCCTAACTATGGCTACACCTTC.

A note on this clone: Other DNA sequences in this sample translate to the same CDR3. The V gene is TRBV5-1, the J gene TRBJ1-4; D unresolved. In germline, CDR1 is SGHRS, CDR2 YFSETQ. Trimming took 0 bases from V and 0 from J, leaving 3 bases between them. This CDR3 has 14 residues. CDR3 region: CASSLDSTNEKLFF. For the CDR3, the DNA is TGCGCCAGCAGCTTGGACTCAACTAATGAAAAACTGTTTTTT.

The chain is built from TRBV9 and TRBJ2-1, with TRBD1 as a possible D gene (6 bases). V dropped 0 bases and J dropped 4 bases, with 14 bases sitting between them. Germline V lookup: CDR1 SGDLS, CDR2 YYNGEE. CDR3 length equals 16 residues. Written as DNA, the CDR3 is TGTGCCAGCAGCGTAGGTCCGGACAGCCCTTACAATGAGCAGTTCTTC. Protein product: CASSVGPDSPYNEQFF.

The gene calls are TRBV7-9 and TRBJ2-5, with 10 bases fitting TRBD1. The V gene end was trimmed by 6 bases and the J gene end by 0 bases; junction bases not matched to a gene: 7. The CDR3 length is 16 residues. CDR1 and CDR2 (germline): SEHNR, FQNEAQ (reference sequence). The CDR3 is CASRDSGQGNQETQYF. As DNA, the CDR3 is TGTGCCAGCAGAGACTCGGGACAGGGGAACCAAGAGACCCAGTACTTC.

The table lists this clone with a count of one. This chain joins TRBV2 and TRBJ2-1, with TRBD2 matching 9 bases. Trimming removed 6 bases from V and 8 bases from J; junction bases left unmatched: 8. Per germline, CDR1 SNHLY and CDR2 FYNNEI. The CDR3 extends over 14 amino acids. CDR3 loop: CASRRARGGDEQFF. As DNA, the CDR3 is TGTGCCAGCAGGAGGGCGCGGGGGGGGGATGAGCAGTTCTTC.

This chain links TRBV4-3 with TRBJ2-6; D ambiguous. In germline, CDR1 is LGHNA, CDR2 YSLEER. The V gene lost 1 base and the J gene lost 0 bases, with 4 bases spanning the gap. This CDR3 is built from 15 residues. Here the CDR3 reads CASSQAVSGANVLTF. CDR3 DNA sequence: TGCGCCAGCAGCCAAGCTGTCTCTGGGGCCAACGTCCTGACTTTC.

This clone was counted a single time. The rearrangement links TRBV30 to TRBJ2-2, with 7 bases that match TRBD1. The germline CDR1 and CDR2 sequences are GTSNPN and SVGIG (reference sequence). The CDR3 consists of 13 residues. V gave up 2 bases and J gave up 5 bases; unmatched junction bases: 2. The CDR3 here is CAWSPQGTGELFF. The CDR3 nucleotides are TGTGCCTGGAGTCCACAGGGGACCGGGGAGCTGTTTTTT.

This chain links TRBV18 with TRBJ1-3; 7 bases fit TRBD1. Trimming removed 3 bases from V and 2 bases from J; junction bases left unmatched: 1. Germline lookup yields CDR1 KGHSH and CDR2 LQKENI. CDR3 length: 14 residues. CDR3 coding DNA: TGTGCCAGCTCACCCGACAGGGCTGGAAACACCATATATTTT. Protein product: CASSPDRAGNTIYF.

The chain carries TRBV5-4 and TRBJ1-2; possibly TRBD1 for D (5 bases). Trimming shortened V by 0 bases and J by 5 bases, and 11 bases separated the two germline ends. CDR1 SGHNT and CDR2 YYREEE come from the germline V gene (reference sequence). This CDR3 region has 14 residues. CDR3 protein: CASSLEGSGYGYTF. DNA of the CDR3: TGTGCCAGCAGCTTGGAGGGGTCAGGGTATGGCTACACCTTC.

The chain has TRBV6-1 and TRBJ1-2; TRBD1 might be the D (5 bases). Germline loops: CDR1 MNHNS, CDR2 SASEGT. This CDR3 comprises 15 residues. Deletions cut 2 bases from V and 6 bases from J, with 16 bases between. The CDR3 region is CASSERRGVSNGYTF. DNA of the CDR3: TGTGCCAGCAGTGAAAGGCGGGGGGTTTCGAATGGCTACACCTTC.

The gene calls are TRBV6-5 and TRBJ2-2; 7 bases are a match to TRBD2. V shed 3 bases, J shed 4 bases, and the junction held 8 bases outside the gene matches. CDR1 and CDR2 from the germline V gene are MNHEY and SVGAGI. The CDR3 loop spans 16 amino acids. Here the CDR3 reads CASSYLQRGGTGELFF. In DNA, the CDR3 is TGTGCCAGCAGTTATTTGCAGCGCGGGGGCACCGGGGAGCTGTTTTTT.

The chain couples TRBV11-2 to TRBJ1-2; 9 nucleotides align to TRBD1. The V gene end was trimmed by 4 bases and the J gene end by 7 bases; junction bases not matched to a gene: 7. Germline lookup yields CDR1 SGHAT and CDR2 FQNNGV. This CDR3 is 14 amino acids long. DNA for the CDR3: TGTGCCAGCAGCTCCGGGACAGGGCGCAGTGGCTACACCTTC. Protein product: CASSSGTGRSGYTF.

The rearrangement joins TRBV9 to TRBJ2-5, with 10 bases that match TRBD2. The germline CDR1 and CDR2 sequences are SGDLS and YYNGEE. The CDR3 has 14 residues. V shed 6 bases, J shed 0 bases, and the junction held 2 bases outside the gene matches. The CDR3 nucleotides are TGTGCCAGCAACCTAGCGGGGGACCAAGAGACCCAGTACTTC. Residues: CASNLAGDQETQYF.

J is TRBJ1-5 and V is TRBV11-1; D ambiguous. Deletions cut 1 base from V and 5 bases from J, with 6 bases between. This CDR3 comprises 13 residues. The V gene's germline CDR1 is SGHAT and CDR2 FQDESV (reference sequence). The CDR3 is CASSLDLHQPQHF. DNA for the CDR3: TGTGCCAGCAGCTTAGACTTGCATCAGCCCCAGCATTTT.

The genes are TRBV25-1 and TRBJ1-2; no clear D. Germline values: CDR1 MGHDK, CDR2 SYGVNS. V dropped 1 base and J dropped 11 bases, with 11 bases sitting between them. The CDR3 has 12 amino acids. The CDR3 coding sequence is TGTGCCAGCAGTGAATCCGGGTTAGCGTACACCTTC. Translation gives CASSESGLAYTF.

The chain uses TRBV30 and TRBJ1-2; 8 bases map to TRBD1. V was pared by 6 bases and J by 2 bases, with 8 bases of the junction left unmatched. This CDR3 has 14 residues. Germline loops: CDR1 GTSNPN, CDR2 SVGIG (reference sequence). Here the CDR3 reads CACLGQGPNYGYTF. The CDR3 DNA sequence: TGTGCCTGCTTAGGACAGGGACCCAACTATGGCTACACCTTC.

The V and J genes are TRBV10-2 and TRBJ2-5, with no clear D. Germline lookup yields CDR1 WSHSY and CDR2 SAAADI. Trimming removed 3 bases from V and 5 bases from J, with 7 bases in between. The CDR3 is 12 residues long. CDR3: CASSERHETQYF. The CDR3 nucleotides read TGCGCCAGCAGTGAAAGACACGAGACCCAGTACTTC.

The chain couples TRBV7-9 to TRBJ2-5; a possible D gene is TRBD1 (6 bases). This CDR3 has 15 amino acids. V was pared by 0 bases and J by 0 bases, with 8 bases between. Germline-derived CDR1 and CDR2 are SEHNR and FQNEAQ (reference sequence). The CDR3 region is CASSLAQGNQETQYF. The CDR3 nucleotides are TGTGCCAGCAGCTTAGCTCAGGGGAACCAAGAGACCCAGTACTTC.

This chain links TRBV7-9 with TRBJ2-1; 9 bases fit TRBD2. V lost 5 bases and J lost 5; bases outside the gene matches: 10. In germline, CDR1 is SEHNR, CDR2 FQNEAQ (reference sequence). The CDR3 consists of 16 residues. CDR3 sequence: CASSPIAGVRDNEQFF. The CDR3, as DNA: TGTGCCAGCAGCCCAATAGCGGGAGTACGTGACAATGAGCAGTTCTTC.

The count of this clone is one. V usage is TRBV29-1 and J usage is TRBJ1-1; D unclear. The V and J ends lost 7 bases and 1 base respectively, with 22 bases between them. Germline V lookup: CDR1 SQVTM, CDR2 ANQGSEA. The CDR3 is 16 amino acids. The CDR3 protein is CSAYKTHRGANTEAFF. The CDR3 DNA follows: TGCAGCGCCTATAAGACACACCGGGGTGCGAACACTGAAGCTTTCTTT.

The rearrangement joins TRBV9 to TRBJ2-7, with 9 bases identical to TRBD1. In germline, CDR1 is SGDLS, CDR2 YYNGEE. After removal of 4 bases from V and 5 bases from J, the junction contained 7 bases not matched to a gene. The CDR3 has 14 amino acids. DNA of the CDR3: TGTGCCAGCAGCCCTGGGACAGGGAGAAACGAGCAGTACTTC. Protein: CASSPGTGRNEQYF.